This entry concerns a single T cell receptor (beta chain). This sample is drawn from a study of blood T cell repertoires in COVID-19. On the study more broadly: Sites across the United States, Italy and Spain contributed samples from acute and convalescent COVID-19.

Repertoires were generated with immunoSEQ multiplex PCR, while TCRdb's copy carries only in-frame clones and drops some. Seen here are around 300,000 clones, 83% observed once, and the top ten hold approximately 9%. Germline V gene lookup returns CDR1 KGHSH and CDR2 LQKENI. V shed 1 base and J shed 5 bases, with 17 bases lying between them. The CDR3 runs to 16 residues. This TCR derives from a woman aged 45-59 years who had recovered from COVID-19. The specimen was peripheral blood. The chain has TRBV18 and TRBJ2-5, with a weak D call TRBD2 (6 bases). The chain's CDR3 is CASSPLSGVPEETQYF. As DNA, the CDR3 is TGTGCCAGCTCACCACTCTCGGGGGTCCCGGAGGAGACCCAGTACTTC.